What follows are 16 T cell receptor beta chains derived from one specimen sequenced in a study of T-cell reconstitution after alpha-beta-depleted transplantation in children. Preparation of the TCRbeta library used unique molecular identifiers. TCRdb processed the PCR reads anew with MiXCR; each CDR3 protein has one entry. The table lists about 900,000 distinct CDR3 sequences, about 29% of them singletons. Sequencing used PBMCs, mostly from graft donor cells, obtained 360 days after TCRalphabeta/CD19-depleted stem cell transplant. Receptor source: a boy under three years old who had a stem cell transplant for SCID, so the T cells may come from the graft donor.

The V and J genes are TRBV5-1 and TRBJ2-1, with TRBD2 matching 9 bases. Germline CDR1 and CDR2: SGHRS and YFSETQ. The CDR3 covers 15 residues. Trimming took 3 bases from V and 6 from J; bases not matched to a gene: 7. The CDR3 region is CASSWLGGGANEQFF. CDR3 in DNA: TGCGCCAGCAGCTGGCTTGGCGGGGGGGCCAATGAGCAGTTCTTC.

The J gene is TRBJ2-3, the V gene TRBV4-3; the match to TRBD2 covers 8 bases. The CDR3 loop spans 17 amino acids. CDR1 is LGHNA, CDR2 YSLEER, per germline. V dropped 1 base and J dropped 4; count of bases not matched to a gene: 10. The CDR3 sequence: CASSQGTGTSIPDTQYF. The CDR3 DNA reads TGCGCCAGCAGCCAAGGGACCGGGACTAGTATACCAGATACGCAGTATTTT.

In its sample, this clonotype was seen a few times. The chain employs TRBV10-3 and TRBJ2-1; D possibly corresponds to TRBD2 (6 bases). Germline values: CDR1 ENHRY, CDR2 SYGVKD. CDR3 length: 15 residues. Trimming cost V 10 bases and J 1 base, with 17 bases left between them. DNA of the CDR3: TGTGCCACCGCTCGGGGGATGGCGTCCTACAATGAGCAGTTCTTC. Translated, it gives CATARGMASYNEQFF.

This chain joins TRBV9 and TRBJ2-3; D may match TRBD1 or TRBD2 (6 bases each). CDR3 length equals 14 residues. The V end was cut by 3 bases, the J end by 2 bases, with 10 bases between. CDR1 and CDR2 (germline): SGDLS, YYNGEE. CDR3 nucleotide sequence: TGTGCCAGCAGCGCTCGGGGGCCCACAGATACGCAGTATTTT. Its protein is CASSARGPTDTQYF.

The chain has TRBV6-5 and TRBJ2-3, with a weak D call TRBD1 (6 bases). The germline V gene has CDR1 MNHEY and CDR2 SVGAGI. The CDR3 extends over 16 amino acids. Deletions cut 0 bases from V and 2 bases from J, with 12 bases between. The CDR3 protein is CASSYSGGAPTDTQYF. The CDR3 nucleotides are TGTGCCAGCAGTTACTCAGGGGGTGCCCCCACAGATACGCAGTATTTT.

The chain links TRBV6-1 to TRBJ2-2; 13 bases fit TRBD2. This CDR3 has 17 amino acids. Germline loops: CDR1 MNHNS, CDR2 SASEGT. The V gene end was trimmed by 6 bases and the J gene end by 7 bases; junction bases not matched to a gene: 11. The CDR3 coding sequence is TGTGCCAGCAGATCCCTGACTAGCGGGGGGCCAAGCGGGGAGCTGTTTTTT. Translation gives CASRSLTSGGPSGELFF.

The V gene is TRBV6-5, the J gene TRBJ1-5; no definite D call. CDR3 length: 14 residues. The V gene lost 4 bases and the J gene lost 0 bases, with 7 bases spanning the gap. Germline assignment: CDR1 MNHEY and CDR2 SVGAGI. The CDR3 DNA reads TGTGCCAGCAGTTCGAGGATTAGCAATCAGCCCCAGCATTTT. It translates to CASSSRISNQPQHF.

The chain's CDR3 is CASSGAGPPNYNEQFF. In nucleotides, the CDR3 is TGTGCCAGCAGCGGGGCAGGGCCCCCTAATTACAATGAGCAGTTCTTC. V usage is TRBV5-6 and J usage is TRBJ2-1; D is perhaps TRBD1 (5 bases). CDR3 length: 16 residues. Trimming removed 4 bases at V and 4 bases at J, with 18 bases between. Germline V gene sequence: CDR1 SGHDT, CDR2 YYEEEE.

This clonotype came up a few times. The chain is built from TRBV24-1 and TRBJ2-1; 11 nucleotides match TRBD1. V shed 3 bases, J shed 1 base, and the junction held 4 bases outside the gene matches. The CDR3 spans 17 residues. CDR1 and CDR2 from the germline V gene are KGHDR and SFDVKD. Here the CDR3 DNA reads TGTGCCACCAGTGATCGTGGGGACAGGGGGTCCTACAATGAGCAGTTCTTC. Its translation: CATSDRGDRGSYNEQFF.

This clonotype was picked up a small number of times. The chain has TRBV27 and TRBJ2-5; TRBD1 matches at 7 bases. The germline CDR1 and CDR2 sequences are MNHEY and SMNVEV (reference sequence). This CDR3 contains 15 residues. The junction had 9 bases not matched to a gene; V was cut back by 3 bases and J by 5 bases. The CDR3 bases are TGTGCCAGCAGTTTCCTGACAGGGATTGGGGAGACCCAGTACTTC. Amino acids: CASSFLTGIGETQYF.

V gene TRBV7-6 combines with J gene TRBJ2-3, with D maybe TRBD2 (6 bases). CDR3 length: 16 residues. V was cut by 5 bases and J by 4 bases, with 19 bases left in between. Germline-derived CDR1 and CDR2 are SGHVS and FNYEAQ. In DNA, the CDR3 is TGTGCCAGCAGCCCCCGCAATGGCGGGGAGGCAGATACGCAGTATTTT. Residues: CASSPRNGGEADTQYF. Variable domain in full (rest from reference TRBV7-6 and TRBJ2-3): GAGVSQSPRYKVTKRGQDVALRCDPISGHVSLYWYRQALGQGPEFLTYFNYEAQQDKSGLPNDRFSAERPEGSISTLTIQRTEQRDSAMYRCASSPRNGGEADTQYFGPGTRLTVL.

The V and J genes are TRBV29-1 and TRBJ2-1; D remains ambiguous. Germline-derived CDR1 and CDR2 are SQVTM and ANQGSEA. Trimming took off 5 bases at V and 12 bases at J, with 11 bases between the two ends. The CDR3 consists of 10 residues. The CDR3 sequence is CSVQTEAQFF. CDR3 in DNA: TGCAGCGTTCAAACAGAGGCGCAGTTCTTC.

This clonotype has just a few counts. The rearrangement uses TRBV6-1 and TRBJ2-1; TRBD2 might be the D (6 bases). Germline-derived CDR1 and CDR2 are MNHNS and SASEGT. This CDR3 spans 16 amino acids. With 4 bases removed from V and 8 bases from J, the gap between germline ends came to 21 bases. The CDR3 bases are TGTGCCAGCAGTGGACCCAAGCCACCGCGCGGGGATGAGCAGTTCTTC. It codes for CASSGPKPPRGDEQFF.

The rearrangement uses TRBV2 and TRBJ2-5; no clear D. This CDR3 has 15 residues. Trimming removed 6 bases at V and 2 bases at J, with 16 bases between. Germline V lookup: CDR1 SNHLY, CDR2 FYNNEI. The chain's CDR3 is CASRSTYLLQETQYF. The CDR3 DNA reads TGTGCCAGCAGGAGCACCTACCTTTTGCAAGAGACCCAGTACTTC.

The table lists this clonotype with a few counts. The chain couples TRBV5-1 to TRBJ2-2; 12 nucleotides align to TRBD2. The V and J ends lost 2 bases and 1 base, in that order; junction bases with no gene match: 6. Germline CDR1 reads SGHRS; CDR2 reads YFSETQ. The CDR3 extends over 18 amino acids. In nucleotides, the CDR3 is TGCGCCAGCAGCTTCGGACTAGCGGGGCGCTTGAACACCGGGGAGCTGTTTTTT. Protein sequence: CASSFGLAGRLNTGELFF.

The J gene is TRBJ2-4, the V gene TRBV15; unclear D gene. The germline CDR1 and CDR2 sequences are LNHNV and YYDKDF (reference sequence). The V end lost 11 bases, the J end lost 0 bases, and 17 bases lay between the germline ends. The CDR3 is 15 residues long. As DNA, the CDR3 is TGTGCCTCAGAGTCCGGTAGATTAGCCAAAAACATTCAGTACTTC. It specifies CASESGRLAKNIQYF.